Each of the 28 T cell receptor beta chains below was sequenced from the same sample in a study of cytomegalovirus exposure and HLA in healthy donors (dated by TCRdb to about 2017). The library came from the immunoSEQ multiplex PCR assay. A mixture of 60 forward primers for TCR Vbeta segments and 13 reverse primers for TCR Jbeta segments was used in the multiplex PCR. Drawn from immuneACCESS, this table holds only the in-frame rearrangements with V and J called that TCRdb kept. Clones are partly lost; checked studies trace under half to an unresolved V gene and leave the rest unexplained. The sample profile shows 65,000 to 75,000 clones; around three quarters of them were found once. The leading ten clones occupy 5.5% to 7.5% of the sample. The sequenced sample was PBMCs. The receptors were sampled from a man aged 50 to 59 in good health and CMV-seronegative.

The chain combines TRBV11-2 with TRBJ1-5; D unclear. Germline V gene lookup returns CDR1 SGHAT and CDR2 FQNNGV. CDR3 length equals 15 residues. The germline V and J ends were trimmed by 4 bases and 4 bases, with 14 bases remaining between them. Here the CDR3 DNA reads TGTGCCAGCAGCTCCCCGGGGAGGGCGAATCAGCCCCAGCATTTT. Its protein product is CASSSPGRANQPQHF.

This clone was seen a few times. The chain recombines TRBV6-1 with TRBJ1-1; 7 bases are shared with TRBD1. Germline V gives CDR1 MNHNS, CDR2 SASEGT. The CDR3 has 15 residues. Trimming cost V 5 bases and J 4 bases; bases outside gene matches: 10. The CDR3 DNA follows: TGTGCCAGCAGTTTCAAACCGACAGGGAGCACTGAAGCTTTCTTT. This encodes CASSFKPTGSTEAFF.

This clone was found a few times. The chain has TRBV4-2 and TRBJ1-4; D is possibly TRBD1 (6 bases). V lost 3 bases and J 7 bases, leaving 15 bases between the germline ends. The germline gives CDR1 LGHNA, CDR2 YNFKEQ. The CDR3 contains 15 residues. The CDR3 nucleotides read TGTGCCAGCAGCCAGGGCAGGGGACATGGTGAAAAACTGTTTTTT. Translation: CASSQGRGHGEKLFF.

The V call is TRBV6-6, the J call TRBJ1-1; D perhaps matches TRBD1 (5 bases). From germline, CDR1 is MNHNY and CDR2 SVGAGI (reference sequence). The CDR3 covers 13 residues. V lost 2 bases, J lost 1 base, and 5 bases lay in between. CDR3 nucleotides: TGTGCCAGCAGTTACGACAGGAACACTGAAGCTTTCTTT. Protein: CASSYDRNTEAFF.

This clone came up once. As DNA, the CDR3 is TGTGCCATCAGTGAAGTTGGGAGCTCCTACGAGCAGTACTTC. Its protein product is CAISEVGSSYEQYF. The genes are TRBV10-3 and TRBJ2-7; D is perhaps TRBD2 (5 bases). The germline CDR1 and CDR2 sequences are ENHRY and SYGVKD. CDR3 length: 14 amino acids. V lost 3 bases, J lost 0 bases, and 9 bases lay in between.

This chain uses TRBV6-6 with TRBJ2-3; 8 nucleotides match TRBD1. This CDR3 region has 16 residues. The germline V gene encodes CDR1 MNHNY and CDR2 SVGAGI (reference sequence). Trimming took 5 bases from V and 2 from J; bases not matched to a gene: 9. The CDR3 coding sequence is TGTGCCAGCAGTCCCGACAGGGGATTCACCACAGATACGCAGTATTTT. Its translation is CASSPDRGFTTDTQYF.

This clone was seen only once. This sequence joins TRBV7-3 and TRBJ2-3; TRBD2 aligns across 10 bases. V was pared by 7 bases and J by 5 bases, with 9 bases of the junction left unmatched. CDR3 length: 15 amino acids. Germline-derived CDR1 and CDR2 are SGHTA and FQGTGA. This CDR3 is CASNTAGGLGDTQYF. The CDR3 DNA follows: TGTGCCAGCAATACAGCGGGGGGGCTTGGAGATACGCAGTATTTT.

This chain connects TRBV4-3 to TRBJ2-5; weak D call: TRBD2 (6 bases). CDR1 is LGHNA and CDR2 is YSLEER in the germline V gene. This CDR3 has 15 residues. Trimming stripped 2 bases from V and 5 bases from J, with 15 bases between. The DNA of the CDR3 is TGCGCCAGCAGCCAAAGCCGCGCTGCGGGGGAGACCCAGTACTTC. Amino acids: CASSQSRAAGETQYF.

This clone has a single count. V gene TRBV13 combines with J gene TRBJ1-6; the D gene is possibly TRBD1 (5 bases). From germline, CDR1 is PRHDT and CDR2 FYEKMQ (reference sequence). Trimming took off 1 base at V and 8 bases at J, with 15 bases between the two ends. The CDR3 sequence is 16 residues long. The CDR3 DNA reads as TGTGCCAGCAGCTTAGTGGAGGAATCGGGGGATTCACCCCTCCACTTT. As protein: CASSLVEESGDSPLHF.

The gene calls are TRBV7-8 and TRBJ1-4; D gene ambiguous. V was trimmed by 1 base and J by 0 bases, leaving 6 bases between them. Looked up from germline, CDR1 is SGHVS and CDR2 is FQNEAQ. This CDR3 comprises 15 residues. The CDR3 protein is CASSLGSATNEKLFF. CDR3 in DNA: TGTGCCAGCAGCTTAGGGTCAGCAACTAATGAAAAACTGTTTTTT.

This clone was detected a few times. This chain connects TRBV5-1 to TRBJ1-4, with D possibly TRBD1 on 5 matching bases. Trimming removed 1 base from V and 7 bases from J, with 14 bases in between. Per the germline V gene, CDR1 is SGHRS and CDR2 is YFSETQ. The CDR3 has 15 residues. The CDR3 DNA reads as TGCGCCAGCAGCTTGAAGGGCAGTGGGGCTGAAAAACTGTTTTTT. Protein sequence: CASSLKGSGAEKLFF.

Here the CDR3 DNA reads TGCGCCAGCACCCAGACTAGCGTCGCGACCCAGTACTTC. Translating gives CASTQTSVATQYF. The chain uses TRBV10-2 and TRBJ2-5, with 8 bases identical to TRBD2. V dropped 7 bases and J dropped 7; count of bases not matched to a gene: 8. CDR1 WSHSY and CDR2 SAAADI come from the germline V gene. The CDR3 runs 13 residues.

This chain connects TRBV6-9 to TRBJ1-1, with D uncertain. CDR1 is MNHGY and CDR2 is SVAAGI in the germline V gene. This CDR3 is built from 14 residues. Trimming pared 8 bases from V and 1 base from J, leaving 14 bases between. CDR3 in DNA: TGTGCCAGCGACCGGGCGGGTGGGAACACTGAAGCTTTCTTT. Translation gives CASDRAGGNTEAFF.

This chain links TRBV5-1 with TRBJ2-7, with 7 positions matching TRBD1. The ends lost 3 bases at V and 5 bases at J; junction bases unmatched: 11. This CDR3 has 15 residues. CDR1 and CDR2 from the germline V gene are SGHRS and YFSETQ. As DNA, the CDR3 is TGCGCCAGCAGCTCTAGGGGGACAGAGCCCCACGAGCAGTACTTC. Amino acid sequence: CASSSRGTEPHEQYF.

The genes are TRBV29-1 and TRBJ2-2, with 10 bases lining up with TRBD2. The ends lost 8 bases at V and 6 bases at J; junction bases unmatched: 6. The germline V gene has CDR1 SQVTM and CDR2 ANQGSEA. This CDR3 comprises 13 residues. CDR3 residues: CSLSGREAGELFF. CDR3 bases: TGCAGCTTAAGCGGGAGGGAAGCCGGGGAGCTGTTTTTT.

The rearrangement joins TRBV6-1 to TRBJ1-1; 10 bases map to TRBD1. V lost 2 bases to trimming and J lost 5 bases; unmatched junction nucleotides: 5. CDR3 size: 15 residues. Germline values: CDR1 MNHNS, CDR2 SASEGT. This CDR3 is CASSEQGTGATEAFF. In DNA, the CDR3 is TGTGCCAGCAGTGAACAAGGGACAGGGGCAACTGAAGCTTTCTTT.

V and J are TRBV5-1 and TRBJ1-2, with 11 positions matching TRBD1. Germline CDR1 reads SGHRS; CDR2 reads YFSETQ. The CDR3 runs 15 residues. J was trimmed by 1 base and V by 4 bases; bases with no gene match: 3. The CDR3 DNA reads as TGCGCCAGCAGCCCCGGGACAGGGGGTAACTATGGCTACACCTTC. Translated: CASSPGTGGNYGYTF.

The chain uses TRBV2 and TRBJ2-7; possibly TRBD2 for D (5 bases). The CDR3 runs 15 residues. CDR1 and CDR2 from the germline V gene are SNHLY and FYNNEI. V was cut by 0 bases and J by 3 bases, with 12 bases left in between. The CDR3 is CASSEAAGRLYEQYF. The CDR3 DNA reads as TGTGCCAGCAGTGAAGCGGCGGGCCGACTCTACGAGCAGTACTTC.

The V gene is TRBV5-8, the J gene TRBJ1-4; TRBD1 aligns across 8 bases. From germline, CDR1 is SGHTS and CDR2 YDEGEE. Trimming at V came to 2 bases and at J to 1 base, leaving 4 bases not matched to a gene. The CDR3 is made up of 16 amino acids. Here the CDR3 reads CASSFGQGLTNEKLFF. The CDR3 nucleotides are TGTGCCAGCAGCTTTGGACAGGGACTAACTAATGAAAAACTGTTTTTT.

The chain combines TRBV28 with TRBJ1-1; the D gene is possibly TRBD1 (6 bases). Germline V gene data show CDR1 as MDHEN and CDR2 as SYDVKM. V was trimmed by 6 bases and J by 5 bases, leaving 19 bases between them. The CDR3 sequence is 15 residues long. The CDR3 bases are TGTGCCAGCAGGGGGGACACCGGAGGTTTTACTGAAGCTTTCTTT. Protein: CASRGDTGGFTEAFF.

The chain combines TRBV28 with TRBJ1-1, with D uncertain. The V end lost 8 bases, the J end lost 1 base, and 11 bases lay between the germline ends. This CDR3 is 13 amino acids long. CDR1 and CDR2 (germline): MDHEN, SYDVKM. In DNA, the CDR3 is TGTGCCAGCTTAATCAGGCAGAACACTGAAGCTTTCTTT. Protein sequence: CASLIRQNTEAFF.

This clone is judged large. This chain joins TRBV30 and TRBJ1-1; D uncertain. Trimming shortened V by 5 bases and J by 3 bases, and 7 bases separated the two germline ends. The CDR3 covers 11 residues. The germline CDR1 and CDR2 sequences are GTSNPN and SVGIG (reference sequence). CDR3 DNA: TGTGCCTGGGTAGAATACACTGAAGCTTTCTTT. Translation: CAWVEYTEAFF.

V gene TRBV28 combines with J gene TRBJ1-1; the D gene is possibly TRBD1 (5 bases). Germline-derived CDR1 and CDR2 are MDHEN and SYDVKM. V was clipped by 6 bases and J by 8 bases, with 19 bases between them. The CDR3 loop spans 14 amino acids. The CDR3 spells CASSQGRRHSEAFF. CDR3 bases: TGTGCCAGCAGCCAGGGCAGGCGGCACTCCGAAGCTTTCTTT.

This chain joins TRBV5-1 and TRBJ2-1; 12 nucleotides line up with TRBD1. Germline loops: CDR1 SGHRS, CDR2 YFSETQ. The CDR3 runs to 16 residues. V shed 4 bases, J shed 2 bases, and the junction held 4 bases outside the gene matches. This CDR3 is CASSTGTGGPYNEQFF. For the CDR3, the DNA is TGCGCCAGCAGCACGGGGACAGGGGGCCCCTACAATGAGCAGTTCTTC. Using reference TRBV5-1 and TRBJ2-1 for the parts outside the CDR3, the full variable domain is KAGVTQTPRYLIKTRGQQVTLSCSPISGHRSVSWYQQTPGQGLQFLFEYFSETQRNKGNFPGRFSGRQFSNSRSEMNVSTLELGDSALYLCASSTGTGGPYNEQFFGPGTRLTVL.

The chain couples TRBV7-9 to TRBJ1-4; D not resolved. CDR1 and CDR2 from the germline V gene are SEHNR and FQNEAQ (reference sequence). Trimming removed 5 bases from V and 5 bases from J, with 12 bases in between. The CDR3 spans 14 residues. Written as DNA, the CDR3 is TGTGCCAGCAGCCCAGGTTTTGGGAATGAAAAACTGTTTTTT. This encodes CASSPGFGNEKLFF.

The chain has TRBV2 and TRBJ2-5; TRBD1 might be the D (5 bases). The CDR3 has 13 residues. Per the germline V gene, CDR1 is SNHLY and CDR2 is FYNNEI. Trimming left V 8 bases short and J 1 base short, with 11 bases between. This CDR3 is CASADSFQETQYF. The CDR3 DNA follows: TGTGCCAGCGCCGACAGCTTCCAAGAGACCCAGTACTTC.

This chain connects TRBV7-9 to TRBJ1-1; 10 bases agree with TRBD1. The CDR3 is made up of 13 amino acids. CDR1 and CDR2 from the germline V gene are SEHNR and FQNEAQ (reference sequence). Trimming at V came to 3 bases and at J to 9 bases, leaving 4 bases not matched to a gene. The CDR3, as DNA: TGTGCCAGCAGCTTTGCGGGACAGGGGAAAGCTTTCTTT. Translating gives CASSFAGQGKAFF.

This clone was seen more than once but under ten times. The V and J genes are TRBV6-5 and TRBJ2-3; TRBD2 matches 8 bases. CDR1 MNHEY and CDR2 SVGAGI come from the germline V gene. The CDR3 is 15 residues long. V was clipped by 2 bases and J by 3 bases; unmatched bases: 4. CDR3 amino acids: CASSYLGGRTDTQYF. CDR3 sequence (DNA): TGTGCCAGCAGTTACCTCGGCGGGAGGACAGATACGCAGTATTTT.